These T cell receptor beta chains were read from a single sample in a study of blood T cell repertoires in COVID-19. Only in-frame clones appear in the TCRdb table, and some are missing; sequencing was by immunoSEQ multiplex PCR. The sample has 200,000 to 250,000 clones, 70% to 85% seen once. Input material: PBMCs or T cells enriched from blood (not recorded which). The receptors were sampled from a woman between 40 and 55 years old with acute COVID-19. Both conserved end residues are part of each CDR3. The D gene is left open where the match is weak. Only some rows state a clone size, as once, few, many or a class for expanded clones.

clone size: NA; D gene: NA; V gene: TRBV13; J gene: TRBJ2-2; CDR3 protein: CASILSGDTGELFF; CDR3 DNA: TGTGCCAGCATCCTTTCCGGGGACACCGGGGAGCTGTTTTTT
clone size: NA; D gene: NA; V gene: TRBV7-9; J gene: TRBJ2-3; CDR3 protein: CASSQGTLAPTDTQYF; CDR3 DNA: TGTGCCAGCAGCCAAGGGACTCTCGCCCCCACAGATACGCAGTATTTT
clone size: NA; D gene: NA; V gene: TRBV9; J gene: TRBJ2-2; CDR3 protein: CASSLQLANTGELFF; CDR3 DNA: TGTGCCAGCAGCCTCCAGTTGGCGAACACCGGGGAGCTGTTTTTT
clone size: once; D gene: TRBD2; V gene: TRBV19; J gene: TRBJ2-1; CDR3 protein: CASSQGLASYNEQFF; CDR3 DNA: TGTGCCAGTAGTCAGGGACTAGCGTCCTACAATGAGCAGTTCTTC
clone size: NA; D gene: TRBD2; V gene: TRBV3-1/TRBV3-2; J gene: TRBJ2-1; CDR3 protein: CASSQVVAGASEQFF; CDR3 DNA: TGTGCCAGCAGCCAAGTCGTGGCGGGAGCCAGTGAGCAGTTCTTC
clone size: NA; D gene: TRBD2; V gene: TRBV24-1; J gene: TRBJ2-5; CDR3 protein: CATSDFSRGDQETQYF; CDR3 DNA: TGTGCCACCAGTGATTTCTCGCGGGGGGACCAAGAGACCCAGTACTTC
clone size: NA; D gene: NA; V gene: TRBV7-2; J gene: TRBJ2-7; CDR3 protein: CASSLWGADPPREQYF; CDR3 DNA: TGTGCCAGCAGCTTATGGGGCGCGGACCCTCCTCGAGAGCAGTACTTC
clone size: NA; D gene: NA; V gene: TRBV7-9; J gene: TRBJ1-2; CDR3 protein: CASSLMPGLGANYGYTF; CDR3 DNA: TGTGCCAGCAGCTTGATGCCCGGACTGGGAGCTAACTATGGCTACACCTTC
clone size: few; D gene: NA; V gene: TRBV28; J gene: TRBJ2-7; CDR3 protein: CASSGRNQLRGSYEQYF; CDR3 DNA: TGTGCCAGCAGTGGTAGGAACCAGCTTCGGGGCTCCTACGAGCAGTACTTC
clone size: NA; D gene: TRBD2; V gene: TRBV9; J gene: TRBJ2-1; CDR3 protein: CASSVAAGVYNEQFF; CDR3 DNA: TGTGCCAGCAGCGTAGCAGCGGGGGTTTACAATGAGCAGTTCTTC
clone size: once; D gene: NA; V gene: TRBV18; J gene: TRBJ2-3; CDR3 protein: CASSPGAPRTDLTDTQYF; CDR3 DNA: TGTGCCAGCTCACCAGGAGCTCCCCGAACCGACCTCACAGATACGCAGTATTTT
clone size: NA; D gene: TRBD1; V gene: TRBV6-4; J gene: TRBJ1-4; CDR3 protein: CASSEGGPNEKLFF; CDR3 DNA: TGTGCCAGCAGTGAAGGGGGCCCTAATGAAAAACTGTTTTTT
clone size: NA; D gene: NA; V gene: TRBV27; J gene: TRBJ1-4; CDR3 protein: CASSLLGEPSNEKLFF; CDR3 DNA: TGTGCCAGCAGTTTGCTTGGGGAGCCTTCTAATGAAAAACTGTTTTTT
clone size: NA; D gene: NA; V gene: TRBV11-2; J gene: TRBJ1-3; CDR3 protein: CASSFREGSSGNTIYF; CDR3 DNA: TGTGCCAGCAGCTTTCGGGAGGGAAGCTCTGGAAACACCATATATTTT
clone size: NA; D gene: TRBD2; V gene: TRBV5-1; J gene: TRBJ2-2; CDR3 protein: CASSLAGTTGELFF; CDR3 DNA: TGCGCCAGCAGCTTAGCGGGAACCACCGGGGAGCTGTTTTTT
clone size: NA; D gene: NA; V gene: TRBV7-9; J gene: TRBJ1-6; CDR3 protein: CASGDGGPANSPLHF; CDR3 DNA: TGTGCCAGCGGGGACGGGGGGCCGGCTAATTCACCCCTCCACTTT
clone size: NA; D gene: NA; V gene: TRBV12-3/TRBV12-4; J gene: TRBJ1-1; CDR3 protein: CASSYGKNTEAFF; CDR3 DNA: TGTGCCAGCAGTTACGGGAAAAACACTGAAGCTTTCTTT
clone size: NA; D gene: TRBD2; V gene: TRBV6-1; J gene: TRBJ2-1; CDR3 protein: CASSEATGYIGTSGEQFF; CDR3 DNA: TGTGCCAGCAGTGAGGCGACAGGGTACATCGGGACTAGCGGGGAGCAGTTCTTC
clone size: NA; D gene: TRBD1; V gene: TRBV7-8; J gene: TRBJ2-7; CDR3 protein: CASSLWGQGANEQYF; CDR3 DNA: TGTGCCAGCAGCTTATGGGGACAGGGGGCGAACGAGCAGTACTTC
clone size: NA; D gene: TRBD1; V gene: TRBV13; J gene: TRBJ2-1; CDR3 protein: CASSLGRGNEQFF; CDR3 DNA: TGTGCCAGCAGCTTAGGCAGGGGGAATGAGCAGTTCTTC
clone size: NA; D gene: NA; V gene: TRBV19; J gene: TRBJ1-1; CDR3 protein: CASSTRVQWDSEAFF; CDR3 DNA: TGTGCCAGTAGTACCCGGGTCCAGTGGGACTCTGAAGCTTTCTTT
clone size: NA; D gene: TRBD2; V gene: TRBV11-2; J gene: TRBJ2-5; CDR3 protein: CASSLGSRGGETQYF; CDR3 DNA: TGTGCCAGCAGCTTAGGGTCTCGGGGGGGAGAGACCCAGTACTTC
clone size: NA; D gene: TRBD1; V gene: TRBV13; J gene: TRBJ1-4; CDR3 protein: CASSLALGQGADKLFF; CDR3 DNA: TGTGCCAGCAGCTTAGCCCTGGGACAGGGGGCCGACAAACTGTTTTTT
clone size: NA; D gene: NA; V gene: TRBV7-8; J gene: TRBJ1-1; CDR3 protein: CASSLVGKNTEAFF; CDR3 DNA: TGTGCCAGCAGCTTAGTGGGCAAGAACACTGAAGCTTTCTTT
clone size: NA; D gene: TRBD1; V gene: TRBV19; J gene: TRBJ1-2; CDR3 protein: CASSSPGQGQVNYGYTF; CDR3 DNA: TGTGCCAGTAGTAGTCCGGGACAGGGCCAAGTCAACTATGGCTACACCTTC
clone size: NA; D gene: TRBD2; V gene: TRBV5-1; J gene: TRBJ2-1; CDR3 protein: CASSRTSGSPRNEQFF; CDR3 DNA: TGCGCCAGCAGCAGGACTAGCGGGAGCCCTAGAAATGAGCAGTTCTTC
clone size: NA; D gene: NA; V gene: TRBV3-1/TRBV3-2; J gene: TRBJ2-1; CDR3 protein: CASSPRPVGGEQFF; CDR3 DNA: TGTGCCAGCAGCCCCCGGCCAGTAGGGGGTGAGCAGTTCTTC